The 20 T cell receptor beta chains in this list originate from one sample, sequenced in a study of OX40 agonist ivuxolimab in advanced cancers. The method was immunoSEQ multiplex PCR; TCRdb's version includes in-frame clones alone and lacks a portion of them. The table lists under 80,000 clones, 85% of them singletons. The sample in question was CD4+ or CD8+ T cells sorted from blood, obtained in a trial of the OX40 agonist ivuxolimab. All receptors derive from an adult with an advanced solid tumor such as melanoma, head and neck, liver or kidney cancer.

The chain couples TRBV30 to TRBJ1-2; the D gene is possibly TRBD1 (5 bases). Germline-derived CDR1 and CDR2 are GTSNPN and SVGIG (reference sequence). Trimming removed 1 base at V and 8 bases at J, with 14 bases between. This CDR3 spans 13 amino acids. The CDR3 protein is CAWSGDSREGYTF. The CDR3 nucleotides read TGTGCCTGGAGTGGGGACTCGAGGGAAGGCTACACCTTC.

The chain combines TRBV21-1 with TRBJ1-6. TRBV21-1 is tagged as a pseudogene. The CDR3 runs to 20 residues. The CDR3 sequence is CASSKDIRRWSSSYNSPLHF. Here the CDR3 DNA reads TGTGCCAGCAGCAAAGATATCAGGCGGTGGTCCAGCTCCTATAATTCACCCCTCCACTTT.

The chain employs TRBV27 and TRBJ1-1; a weak D match, TRBD1 (5 bases). The germline V gene encodes CDR1 MNHEY and CDR2 SMNVEV (reference sequence). V gave up 6 bases and J gave up 0 bases, with 11 bases separating them. The CDR3 length is 14 residues. The CDR3 spells CASRRGAMNTEAFF. The CDR3 region has the DNA TGTGCCAGCAGGCGAGGGGCCATGAACACTGAAGCTTTCTTT.

The chain is built from TRBV5-1 and TRBJ2-3, with D perhaps TRBD1 or TRBD2 (6 bases each). The CDR3 covers 16 residues. Deletions cut 0 bases from V and 5 bases from J, with 16 bases between. Germline-derived CDR1 and CDR2 are SGHRS and YFSETQ. CDR3: CASSLVTGASGDTQYF. The CDR3 nucleotides read TGCGCCAGCAGCTTGGTAACGGGGGCATCTGGAGATACGCAGTATTTT.

As for this clone: Compared with germline, one end of the junction differs, possibly owing to a read error. Additional DNA sequences in this sample encode the identical CDR3. CDR3 sequence (DNA): TGCGCCAGCAGCGAGGACAGGGGTTCACCCCTCCACTTT. It translates to CASSEDRGSPLHF. The chain links TRBV9 to TRBJ1-6, with 9 bases identical to TRBD1. The CDR3 covers 13 residues. Germline V gene lookup returns CDR1 SGDLS and CDR2 YYNGEE.

V and J are TRBV5-4 and TRBJ2-6; no clear D gene. Germline loops: CDR1 SGHNT, CDR2 YYREEE (reference sequence). Deletions cut 3 bases from V and 0 bases from J, with 7 bases between. This CDR3 region has 15 residues. CDR3 residues: CASSSPASGANVLTF. CDR3 DNA: TGTGCCAGCAGCTCCCCAGCCTCTGGGGCCAACGTCCTGACTTTC. Drawing the rest from reference TRBV5-4 and TRBJ2-6, the complete variable domain is ETGVTQSPTHLIKTRGQQVTLRCSSQSGHNTVSWYQQALGQGPQFIFQYYREEENGRGNFPPRFSGLQFPNYSSELNVNALELDDSALYLCASSSPASGANVLTFGAGSRLTVL.

The V and J genes are TRBV5-4 and TRBJ2-3; D unresolved. Germline CDR1 SGHNT, CDR2 YYREEE (reference sequence). CDR3 length equals 15 residues. Between the trimmed V and J ends, which lost 0 bases and 4 bases, there was a span of 12 bases. The CDR3 protein is CASSLEGSESDTQYF. The CDR3 DNA is TGTGCCAGCAGCTTGGAGGGCAGCGAGTCAGATACGCAGTATTTT.

V is TRBV5-1 and J is TRBJ2-1; tentatively, D is TRBD2 (6 bases). Germline lookup yields CDR1 SGHRS and CDR2 YFSETQ. The CDR3 has 16 amino acids. V was pared by 6 bases and J by 0 bases, with 16 bases between. CDR3 sequence: CASTTGRDSSYNEQFF. In DNA, the CDR3 is TGCGCCAGCACCACGGGTAGGGACTCCTCCTACAATGAGCAGTTCTTC.

The chain uses TRBV11-2 and TRBJ1-4; D is ambiguous. The V end lost 4 bases, the J end lost 7 bases, and 25 bases lay between the germline ends. Germline V lookup: CDR1 SGHAT, CDR2 FQNNGV. The CDR3 covers 18 residues. The CDR3 sequence is CASSSDRSRRAPVEKLFF. CDR3 DNA sequence: TGTGCCAGCAGCTCGGATCGCTCCAGGAGAGCGCCCGTTGAAAAACTGTTTTTT.

This chain links TRBV28 with TRBJ2-2, with D unresolved. Trimming pared 2 bases from V and 2 bases from J, leaving 6 bases between. This CDR3 is built from 14 residues. Germline V gene sequence: CDR1 MDHEN, CDR2 SYDVKM. CDR3: CASSLGSNTGELFF. The CDR3 coding sequence is TGTGCCAGCAGTTTAGGTTCAAACACCGGGGAGCTGTTTTTT. Complete variable domain (other parts from reference TRBV28 and TRBJ2-2): DVKVTQSSRYLVKRTGEKVFLECVQDMDHENMFWYRQDPGLGLRLIYFSYDVKMKEKGDIPEGYSVSREKKERFSLILESASTNQTSMYLCASSLGSNTGELFFGEGSRLTVL.

The CDR3 region is CASSPGQGTHQPQHF. In nucleotides, the CDR3 is TGTGCCAGCAGTCCCGGACAGGGGACCCATCAGCCCCAGCATTTT. This chain uses TRBV6-6 with TRBJ1-5; 9 positions match TRBD1. The CDR3 length is 15 residues. The germline V gene has CDR1 MNHNY and CDR2 SVGAGI (reference sequence). The trim removed 5 bases at V and 5 bases at J, leaving 7 bases unmatched.

This chain links TRBV10-3 with TRBJ1-1; 7 positions match TRBD1. This CDR3 contains 15 residues. The V and J ends lost 3 bases and 4 bases, in that order; junction bases with no gene match: 8. Per germline, CDR1 ENHRY and CDR2 SYGVKD. As DNA, the CDR3 is TGTGCCATCAGTGATAAGACAGGGCGGGGCACTGAAGCTTTCTTT. Translation gives CAISDKTGRGTEAFF.

This clone was counted once. The chain employs TRBV7-2 and TRBJ2-3; a possible D gene is TRBD2 (6 bases). This CDR3 spans 16 amino acids. Trimming stripped 4 bases from V and 4 bases from J, with 18 bases between. Germline loops: CDR1 SGHTA, CDR2 FQGNSA. In DNA form, the CDR3 reads TGTGCCAGCAGCTATTCCGGGACTCCCATTTCAGATACGCAGTATTTT. This encodes CASSYSGTPISDTQYF.

The chain is built from TRBV6-5 and TRBJ1-2; D ambiguous. The CDR3 length is 13 residues. Germline CDR1 reads MNHEY; CDR2 reads SVGAGI. Trimming took 4 bases from V and 6 from J, leaving 12 bases between them. CDR3 in amino acids: CASSFATRDGYTF. DNA for the CDR3: TGTGCCAGCAGTTTCGCCACAAGGGATGGCTACACCTTC.

The rearrangement links TRBV11-3 to TRBJ2-5, with D possibly TRBD2 on 7 matching bases. Between the trimmed V and J ends, which lost 0 bases and 5 bases, there was a span of 10 bases. CDR3 size: 14 residues. Per germline, CDR1 SGHNT and CDR2 YENEEA. In DNA, the CDR3 is TGTGCCAGCAGCTTAGACGGGGGGCTGGAGACCCAGTACTTC. It is translated as CASSLDGGLETQYF. The variable domain in full, completed from reference TRBV11-3 and TRBJ2-5, reads EAGVVQSPRYKIIEKKQPVAFWCNPISGHNTLYWYLQNLGQGPELLIRYENEEAVDDSQLPKDRFSAERLKGVDSTLKIQPAELGDSAVYLCASSLDGGLETQYFGPGTRLLVL.

The chain couples TRBV2 to TRBJ1-5; D might be TRBD1 (6 bases). V lost 6 bases and J 2 bases, leaving 17 bases between the germline ends. The CDR3 sequence is 16 residues long. Per germline, CDR1 SNHLY and CDR2 FYNNEI. CDR3 region: CASSELQGLGNQPQHF. The CDR3 DNA reads TGTGCCAGCAGCGAACTACAGGGTTTGGGCAATCAGCCCCAGCATTTT.

The chain uses TRBV4-3 and TRBJ2-6; either TRBD1 or TRBD2 may fit D (6 bases each). V was shortened by 8 bases and J by 1 base, with 18 bases between the two germline ends. This CDR3 has 17 amino acids. Germline-derived CDR1 and CDR2 are LGHNA and YSLEER. The CDR3 DNA is TGCGCCAGCCGGAGGGGGGCGATGGAGTCTGGGGCCAACGTCCTGACTTTC. Protein product: CASRRGAMESGANVLTF.

The chain has TRBV18 and TRBJ2-5; D call uncertain. Trimming left V 2 bases short and J 0 bases short, with 7 bases between. Germline loops: CDR1 KGHSH, CDR2 LQKENI. The CDR3 length is 14 residues. The CDR3 DNA sequence: TGTGCCAGCTCACCAGGTCTGTACCAAGAGACCCAGTACTTC. Translation gives CASSPGLYQETQYF.

This chain links TRBV7-2 with TRBJ2-3; TRBD2 aligns across 8 bases. The CDR3 runs 17 residues. Germline CDR1 and CDR2: SGHTA and FQGNSA. J gave up 4 bases and V 0 bases, and 9 bases lay outside the gene matches. The CDR3 region has the DNA TGTGCCAGCAGCTTAGCGCTCGACGGGAGGGCCTCAGATACGCAGTATTTT. Its translation is CASSLALDGRASDTQYF.

This clone has only one observation. This chain joins TRBV6-5 and TRBJ2-2; D is ambiguous. The V gene's germline CDR1 is MNHEY and CDR2 SVGAGI. The CDR3 consists of 13 residues. V dropped 5 bases and J dropped 9 bases, with 13 bases sitting between them. CDR3 sequence (DNA): TGTGCCAGCAGTCTGGGGTCTGGGAGGGAGCTGTTTTTT. This codes for CASSLGSGRELFF.